This is a list of T cell receptor beta chains from one sample in a study of cytomegalovirus exposure and HLA in healthy donors. Assay used: immunoSEQ multiplex PCR; TCRdb lists only in-frame clones, some missing. The sample lists about 120,000 clones, 65% to 90% occurring once. Input material: PBMCs. All receptors derive from a man younger than 40 in good health and CMV-seronegative. Each CDR3 is given with its conserved first and last residue. D genes are given only for firm matches. Some rows have no size entry. The others give once, few or many, or a class for an expanded clone.

size	V	J	D	CDR3	DNA
-	TRBV5-1	TRBJ2-1	TRBD2	CASSLGTSGGVAEQFF	TGCGCCAGCAGCTTAGGGACTAGCGGGGGGGTGGCTGAGCAGTTCTTC
-	TRBV28	TRBJ1-6	-	CASTRGRSYNSPLHF	TGTGCCAGCACCCGCGGTAGATCCTATAATTCACCCCTCCACTTT
-	TRBV5-4	TRBJ1-4	-	CASSAGSANEKLFF	TGTGCCAGCAGCGCGGGATCCGCTAATGAAAAACTGTTTTTT
-	TRBV7-2	TRBJ2-3	-	CASSLGGGREDTQYF	TGTGCCAGCAGCCTAGGGGGGGGGCGGGAAGATACGCAGTATTTT
-	TRBV5-4	TRBJ1-1	-	CASSSSSTEAFF	TGTGCCAGCAGCTCCAGTTCTACTGAAGCTTTCTTT
few	TRBV6-4	TRBJ2-1	TRBD2	CASSDSGTTDYNEQFF	TGTGCCAGCAGTGACTCCGGGACTACCGATTACAATGAGCAGTTCTTC
-	TRBV5-5	TRBJ1-2	-	CASSFGRLYRENYGYTF	TGTGCCAGCAGCTTCGGACGGTTATACAGGGAGAACTATGGCTACACCTTC
-	TRBV6-1	TRBJ2-4	TRBD2	CASTLAAPPNSQYF	TGTGCCAGCACACTAGCGGCCCCGCCAAACAGTCAGTACTTC
-	TRBV28	TRBJ1-4	-	CASSLWRGDEKLFF	TGTGCCAGCAGTTTATGGCGGGGGGATGAAAAACTGTTTTTT
-	TRBV6-6	TRBJ1-3	-	CASSYTGTGNTIYF	TGTGCCAGCAGTTACACAGGAACTGGAAACACCATATATTTT
-	TRBV9	TRBJ1-6	TRBD1	CASSVDPGQGESPLHF	TGTGCCAGCAGCGTAGACCCGGGACAGGGAGAATCACCCCTCCACTTT